This TCR beta chain originates from a study of early T cells in non-severe SARS-CoV-2 infection. About the research overall: Sequencing used unsorted whole-blood bulk RNA, so chains lack pairing.

This clonotype has at least ten counts. MiXCR, applied by TCRdb to the 5' RACE reads, yields one record per CDR3 protein. The repertoire holds about 50,000 distinct CDR3 sequences, less than 15% seen once, with more than 8.5% in the top ten. The CDR3 loop spans 13 amino acids. V was shortened by 8 bases and J by 1 base, with 11 bases between the two germline ends. Germline V lookup: CDR1 MDHEN, CDR2 SYDVKM. The clonotype comes from an adult who was a healthcare worker with PCR-confirmed SARS-CoV-2 infection or an uninfected control (not recorded which). The V call is TRBV28, the J call TRBJ1-1; D is unclear. The sequenced sample was whole blood. The CDR3 reads CASRWGANTEAFF. The CDR3 nucleotides read TGTGCCAGCCGGTGGGGTGCGAACACTGAAGCTTTCTTT.